Listed below are T cell receptor beta chains from one sample, sequenced in a study of beta chain bispecific antibodies for T cell cancers. TCRdb called the 5' RACE reads again in MiXCR, with one record for every CDR3 protein. The data show roughly 15,000 distinct CDR3 sequences, with less than 2.5% seen just once and 6% to 7.5% held by the top ten. Their antigen targets remain unknown. Sequencing input: healthy donor T cells cultured with leukemia cells. All receptors derive from a human donor in good health. Some clones in this sample may be carry-over from other donors' samples. The CDR3 runs from the conserved cysteine through the conserved F or W. Fields, in order: J gene, V gene, CDR3 protein.

TRBJ2-1,TRBV9,CASSPHGRHMGEGEQFF
TRBJ2-7,TRBV6-5,CASSYGLFLYEQYF
TRBJ1-4,TRBV19,CASTHPASGQANEKLFF
TRBJ2-1,TRBV5-1,CASSLVGGGIKNEQFF
TRBJ1-2,TRBV14,CASSQDLGYGYTF
TRBJ1-2,TRBV7-9,CASSLFGTDYGYTF
TRBJ2-7,TRBV30,CAWSAKARGAYEQYF
TRBJ2-1,TRBV7-3,CASGGTGGYEQFF
TRBJ1-5,TRBV20-1,CSARDGNRETQPQHF
TRBJ2-5,TRBV5-1,CASSSRQAETQYF
TRBJ2-7,TRBV20-1,CSARDWGSYEQYF
TRBJ2-7,TRBV28,CASSSGPTFNF
TRBJ2-1,TRBV6-6,CASSSGLAGAPSGEQFF
TRBJ2-1,TRBV7-3,CASSPLGLAGGPSSYNEQFF
TRBJ2-7,TRBV19,CASSLDWAAEQYF
TRBJ2-5,TRBV20-1,CSARDPVALGPRETQYF
TRBJ2-3,TRBV7-9,CASSLFSTTDTQYF
TRBJ1-3,TRBV2,CASSAGWVFSGNTIYF
TRBJ2-1,TRBV12-3/TRBV12-4,CASSPSSGEYNEQFF
TRBJ1-6,TRBV20-1,CSAASTGCYNSPLHF
TRBJ2-5,TRBV3-1,CASRPRSLKETQYF
TRBJ1-3,TRBV29-1,CSVEWGAGNTIYF
TRBJ1-1,TRBV10-3,CAAFGGFGEAFF
TRBJ2-2,TRBV6-2/TRBV6-3,CASSSSKRGTANTGELFF
TRBJ1-6,TRBV10-2,CASSEYQGSTNSPLHF
TRBJ2-1,TRBV28,CASSFPGRGPGIPRNEQFF